This TCR beta chain comes out of a study of shared clonotypes between healthy human individuals. Adults of Caucasian background living in Nashville, Tennessee made up all donors. V was trimmed by 0 bases and J by 7 bases, leaving 11 bases between them. Per the germline V gene, CDR1 is SGDLS and CDR2 is YYNGEE. CDR3 length: 13 amino acids. In this sample, this clone turned up once. Measured with immunoSEQ multiplex PCR; TCRdb has only the in-frame clones, and not every one. Here the sample spans fewer than 400,000 clones, around two thirds being singletons. V and J are TRBV9 and TRBJ2-7, with D possibly TRBD2 on 6 matching bases. The sequenced sample consisted of memory CD4+ T cells sorted from blood. The subset: CD45RA-negative fraction. The TCR sequence derives from a young man in good health. The CDR3 nucleotides are TGTGCCAGCAGCGTAGGACTAGAGAAAGAGCAGTACTTC. Its translation is CASSVGLEKEQYF.